A single sample is the source of the 8 T cell receptor beta chains below, sequenced in a study of CD8+ T cells in alopecia areata (dated by TCRdb to the late 2010s). The library relied on the immunoSEQ multiplex PCR assay. RNA was extracted from all samples and reverse transcribed into cDNA, which served as template for TCR sequencing. TCRdb mirrors the immuneACCESS table, restricted to in-frame sequences. Some clones are absent from its copies; in checked studies, under half trace to an unresolved V gene, and the reason for the others is unknown. In this sample the table shows approximately 42,000 clones, less than 70% of which occur a single time. Together, the top ten hold about a fifth of the sample. The meaning of the sample's time point label: less than five weeks on oral tofacitinib. The sample's treatment or condition label is to be understood as: oral pan-JAK inhibitor, 5-10 mg twice daily.

Sequencing used CD8+ T cells sorted from blood, obtained at week 4, from a patient treated with tofacitinib. Receptors were obtained from a human donor with alopecia areata.

The gene calls are TRBV30 and TRBJ1-5; the D gene is possibly TRBD1 (6 bases). Trimming removed 1 base from V and 6 bases from J, with 10 bases in between. This CDR3 contains 13 residues. Germline V gene lookup returns CDR1 GTSNPN and CDR2 SVGIG (reference sequence). CDR3 bases: TGTGCCTGGAGTGCGGGGGCAGGTCAGCCCCAGCATTTT. Protein: CAWSAGAGQPQHF.

The chain combines TRBV2 with TRBJ2-1, with D tentatively TRBD1 (6 bases). Germline CDR1 and CDR2: SNHLY and FYNNEI. Trimming removed 6 bases from V and 2 bases from J, with 20 bases in between. The CDR3 is made up of 17 amino acids. In nucleotides, the CDR3 is TGTGCCAGCAGCCAAAGGGGTCAGGGGATAACCTACAATGAGCAGTTCTTC. Its translation: CASSQRGQGITYNEQFF.

The J gene is TRBJ1-1, the V gene TRBV4-3; a weak D match, TRBD1 (5 bases). In germline, CDR1 is LGHNA, CDR2 YSLEER. The germline V and J ends were trimmed by 3 bases and 7 bases, with 15 bases remaining between them. The CDR3 has 14 residues. CDR3 residues: CASSQEGFRSEAFF. The CDR3 region has the DNA TGCGCCAGCAGCCAGGAGGGGTTCAGGAGTGAAGCTTTCTTT.

The rearrangement links TRBV15 to TRBJ2-3, with TRBD2 matching over 8 bases. The germline CDR1 and CDR2 sequences are LNHNV and YYDKDF (reference sequence). Unmatched junction bases numbered 14, after V lost 4 bases and J lost 2 bases. The CDR3 has 18 amino acids. The CDR3 DNA reads TGTGCCACCAGCAAGCACCCCAAGGGGACTAGACCCACAGATACGCAGTATTTT. It translates to CATSKHPKGTRPTDTQYF.

J is TRBJ2-7 and V is TRBV2; no clear D gene. V dropped 3 bases and J dropped 2 bases, with 5 bases sitting between them. The germline gives CDR1 SNHLY, CDR2 FYNNEI. CDR3 length: 12 amino acids. The CDR3 sequence is CASSDWAYEQYF. The CDR3 DNA reads as TGTGCCAGCAGTGACTGGGCCTACGAGCAGTACTTC.

This clone was counted a few times. This chain links TRBV29-1 with TRBJ2-1; 12 bases are shared with TRBD2. V dropped 6 bases and J dropped 10; count of bases not matched to a gene: 10. Germline V gene lookup returns CDR1 SQVTM and CDR2 ANQGSEA. This CDR3 has 14 amino acids. CDR3 residues: CSVLSSGGVGEQFF. CDR3 DNA: TGCAGCGTCCTGTCTAGCGGGGGGGTAGGGGAGCAGTTCTTC.

V usage is TRBV30 and J usage is TRBJ1-2; 9 nucleotides match TRBD1. Per the germline V gene, CDR1 is GTSNPN and CDR2 is SVGIG (reference sequence). The CDR3 has 14 residues. Unmatched junction bases numbered 7, after V lost 0 bases and J lost 8 bases. CDR3 in amino acids: CAWSVQGAIRGYTF. Written as DNA, the CDR3 is TGTGCCTGGAGTGTACAGGGGGCCATAAGGGGCTACACCTTC.

This clone showed up just once. The V and J genes are TRBV30 and TRBJ1-2; 7 positions match TRBD1. V shed 6 bases, J shed 1 base, and the junction held 11 bases outside the gene matches. The germline gives CDR1 GTSNPN, CDR2 SVGIG (reference sequence). The CDR3 consists of 15 residues. The CDR3 nucleotides are TGTGCCTGTTATGAACCCGGGACAGATAACTATGGCTACACCTTC. It yields the protein CACYEPGTDNYGYTF.